Below, 18 T cell receptor beta chains from the same sample are listed, as sequenced in a study of cytomegalovirus exposure and HLA in healthy donors. The PCR used 60 Vbeta and 13 Jbeta primers. Assay: immunoSEQ multiplex PCR; the TCRdb copy retains only in-frame clones and omits some. The repertoire has approximately 200,000 clones, 83% of them found once; the top ten carry over 1.1%. The sequenced sample consisted of PBMCs. The receptors originated from a girl aged 5 to 17 in good health and CMV-seronegative.

The chain carries TRBV4-3 and TRBJ2-3; maybe TRBD2 (6 bases). This CDR3 is built from 15 residues. Germline CDR1 LGHNA, CDR2 YSLEER. Trimming pared 0 bases from V and 5 bases from J, leaving 12 bases between. The CDR3 DNA reads TGCGCCAGCAGCCAAGACGACCGGGGGTTAGATACGCAGTATTTT. It translates to CASSQDDRGLDTQYF.

The table lists this clone with a count of one. An end of the junction does not agree with germline; a read error may underlie this. Other DNA sequences in the sample encode the same CDR3. The chain combines TRBV15 with TRBJ1-1, with 8 bases lining up with TRBD1. This CDR3 is built from 14 residues. Germline loops: CDR1 LNHNV, CDR2 YYDKDF (reference sequence). As DNA, the CDR3 is TGCGCCACCAGCACGGACAGGGAAAACACTGAAGCTTTCTTT. Its protein is CATSTDRENTEAFF.

Comments on this clone: An end of the junction does not agree with germline; a read error may underlie this. The chain recombines TRBV5-5 with TRBJ2-6; no clear D gene. There are 9 residues in the CDR3. The germline V gene encodes CDR1 SGHKS and CDR2 YYEKEE (reference sequence). The CDR3 sequence: CASSLEPPF. Written as DNA, the CDR3 is TGTGCCAGCAGCTTGGAGCCTCCCTTC.

CDR3 region: CASSLTGRAIEKLFF. The CDR3 nucleotides are TGTGCCAGCAGTTTAACGGGTCGTGCAATTGAAAAACTGTTTTTT. The genes are TRBV28 and TRBJ1-4, with D uncertain. Germline V gene lookup returns CDR1 MDHEN and CDR2 SYDVKM. The CDR3 runs 15 residues. Trimming pared 2 bases from V and 7 bases from J, leaving 14 bases between.

The chain is built from TRBV11-2 and TRBJ1-5, with D unresolved. There are 12 residues in the CDR3. V gave up 4 bases and J gave up 2 bases, with 3 bases separating them. Germline V gene data show CDR1 as SGHAT and CDR2 as FQNNGV. The CDR3 loop reads CASSSGNQPQHF. CDR3 DNA sequence: TGTGCCAGCAGCTCCGGCAATCAGCCCCAGCATTTT.

This clone has more than one count but fewer than ten. V and J are TRBV5-1 and TRBJ2-7; 8 bases agree with TRBD2. This CDR3 has 16 residues. Germline trimming cut 3 bases from V and 2 bases from J; bases unmatched to any gene: 10. Germline V CDR1 and CDR2: SGHRS, YFSETQ. CDR3: CASSSLTSAYPYEQYF. DNA for the CDR3: TGCGCCAGCAGCTCCCTGACTAGCGCTTATCCCTACGAGCAGTACTTC.

The chain combines TRBV15 with TRBJ1-5; 9 bases fit TRBD1. CDR1 is LNHNV, CDR2 YYDKDF, per germline (reference sequence). J gave up 7 bases and V 3 bases, and 10 bases lay outside the gene matches. The CDR3 length is 16 residues. The CDR3 DNA reads TGTGCCACCAGCAGGACCGGGACAGGGTCGCGGCAGCCCCAGCATTTT. This gives the protein CATSRTGTGSRQPQHF.

This clone was seen only once. This sequence joins TRBV7-2 and TRBJ1-2; no reliable D call. This CDR3 contains 13 residues. The V end lost 1 base, the J end lost 7 bases, and 10 bases lay between the germline ends. Per the germline V gene, CDR1 is SGHTA and CDR2 is FQGNSA. CDR3 bases: TGTGCCAGCAGCTTAGTGACGGAGGGTGGCTACACCTTC. It encodes CASSLVTEGGYTF.

The chain combines TRBV18 with TRBJ1-1; possible D gene TRBD1, 6 bases. This CDR3 has 15 amino acids. Deletions cut 4 bases from V and 9 bases from J, with 21 bases between. From germline, CDR1 is KGHSH and CDR2 LQKENI. For the CDR3, the DNA is TGTGCCAGCTCACGAGCCCAAACAGGGTTCGCTCAAGCTTTCTTT. Amino acid sequence: CASSRAQTGFAQAFF.

This clone was counted a few times. CDR3 sequence reads: CVSVGAPNEKLFF. The CDR3 coding sequence is TGTGTCAGCGTGGGGGCTCCAAATGAAAAACTGTTTTTT. The J gene is TRBJ1-4, the V gene TRBV19, with a weak D call TRBD1 (6 bases). Germline V lookup: CDR1 LNHDA, CDR2 SQIVND (reference sequence). This CDR3 is built from 13 residues.

The chain combines TRBV6-6 with TRBJ1-6; 9 positions match TRBD1. Germline V CDR1 and CDR2: MNHNY, SVGAGI (reference sequence). The CDR3 has 16 amino acids. Trimming removed 1 base from V and 7 bases from J; junction bases left unmatched: 5. The CDR3 region is CASSYYQGTGNSPLHF. The CDR3, as DNA: TGTGCCAGCAGTTACTACCAGGGGACAGGGAATTCACCCCTCCACTTT.

This rearrangement joins TRBV29-1 to TRBJ2-7, with D hard to call. V lost 2 bases and J 3 bases, leaving 5 bases between the germline ends. Germline values: CDR1 SQVTM, CDR2 ANQGSEA. The CDR3 is 11 residues long. The CDR3 DNA reads TGCAGCGTTGAATCCCACTACGAGCAGTACTTC. Protein: CSVESHYEQYF.

Comments on this clone: This sample includes further DNA sequences coding for the same CDR3. The chain uses TRBV6-5 and TRBJ2-1, with 8 bases aligning to TRBD1. From germline, CDR1 is MNHEY and CDR2 SVGAGI. CDR3 length equals 13 residues. V dropped 4 bases and J dropped 5; count of bases not matched to a gene: 1. The CDR3 is CASSSGQDNEQFF. In DNA, the CDR3 is TGTGCCAGCAGTTCGGGACAGGACAATGAGCAGTTCTTC.

This clone appeared once. Here the CDR3 reads CASSFAMTGGPGSPLHF. The CDR3 DNA follows: TGCGCCAGCAGCTTCGCCATGACAGGGGGGCCTGGGTCACCCCTCCACTTT. V usage is TRBV5-1 and J usage is TRBJ1-6; 9 nucleotides agree with TRBD1. The CDR3 has 17 amino acids. Germline V gene sequence: CDR1 SGHRS, CDR2 YFSETQ. The ends lost 2 bases at V and 10 bases at J; junction bases unmatched: 13.

The chain has TRBV6-6 and TRBJ2-7; 9 nucleotides match TRBD1. With 6 bases clipped from V and 4 bases from J, the junction kept 10 bases outside the gene matches. The CDR3 is 15 residues long. Germline V gene data show CDR1 as MNHNY and CDR2 as SVGAGI (reference sequence). The CDR3 DNA reads as TGTGCCAGCAGGTCTCCCGGGACAGGGAAGTACGAGCAGTACTTC. Translating gives CASRSPGTGKYEQYF.

V is TRBV11-2 and J is TRBJ2-2, with D perhaps TRBD2 (6 bases). The CDR3 is 15 amino acids. Between the trimmed V and J ends, which lost 1 base and 5 bases, there was a span of 11 bases. Germline V gives CDR1 SGHAT, CDR2 FQNNGV. CDR3 coding DNA: TGTGCCAGCAGCTTAGTCGGGGGACGGACCGGGGAGCTGTTTTTT. It specifies CASSLVGGRTGELFF.

The chain links TRBV4-1 to TRBJ2-7; TRBD1 might be the D (6 bases). V was shortened by 0 bases and J by 4 bases, with 13 bases between the two germline ends. Germline lookup yields CDR1 MGHRA and CDR2 YSYEKL. This CDR3 is 15 amino acids long. Here the CDR3 DNA reads TGCGCCAGCAGCCAAGAATTAGCACAGGGATACGAGCAGTACTTC. Its translation is CASSQELAQGYEQYF.

The J gene is TRBJ2-7, the V gene TRBV9; the match to TRBD2 covers 11 bases. Per the germline V gene, CDR1 is SGDLS and CDR2 is YYNGEE. The V gene end was trimmed by 4 bases and the J gene end by 7 bases; junction bases not matched to a gene: 10. This CDR3 comprises 15 residues. In DNA form, the CDR3 reads TGTGCCAGCAGCCCGCGTGGGCTAGCGGGAGGTGAGCAGTACTTC. The encoded protein is CASSPRGLAGGEQYF.